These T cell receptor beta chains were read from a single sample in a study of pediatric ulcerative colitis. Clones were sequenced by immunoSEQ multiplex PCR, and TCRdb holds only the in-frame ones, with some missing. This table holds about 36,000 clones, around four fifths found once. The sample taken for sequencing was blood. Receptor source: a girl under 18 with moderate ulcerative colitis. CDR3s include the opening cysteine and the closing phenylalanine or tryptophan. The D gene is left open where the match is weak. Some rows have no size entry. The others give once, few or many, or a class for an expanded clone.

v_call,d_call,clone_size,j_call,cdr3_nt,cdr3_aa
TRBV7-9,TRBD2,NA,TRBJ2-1,TGTGCCGGAACCGTCCTTAGCGGGGACTACAATGAGCAGTTCTTC,CAGTVLSGDYNEQFF
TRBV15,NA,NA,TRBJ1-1,TGTGCCACCAGCCGATCATTGAACACTGAAGCTTTCTTT,CATSRSLNTEAFF
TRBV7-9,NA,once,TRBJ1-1,TGTGCCAGCAGCTTAGAACGGCCTACTGAAGCTTTCTTT,CASSLERPTEAFF
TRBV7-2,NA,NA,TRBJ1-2,TGTGCCAGCAGCTTTTCAAACATGCCGGGGGGCTACACCTTC,CASSFSNMPGGYTF
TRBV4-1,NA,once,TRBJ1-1,TGCGCCAGCAGCCAAGAAGCGGGTCCCTCTTTCTTT,CASSQEAGPSFF
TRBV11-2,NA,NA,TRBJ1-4,TGTGCCAGCAGCTTAAGTCGGTCGGTACATGAAAAACTGTTTTTT,CASSLSRSVHEKLFF
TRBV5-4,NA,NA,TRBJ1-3,TGTGCCAGCAGCTCGGACAGAGGAAACACCATATATTTT,CASSSDRGNTIYF
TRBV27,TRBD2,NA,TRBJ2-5,TGTGCCAGCAGTTTAGCGGGAGTGGAGACCCAGTACTTC,CASSLAGVETQYF
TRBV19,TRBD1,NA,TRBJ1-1,TGTGCCAGTAGTGCCAAGATCGCGGGGACAGGTTTGATGAACACTGAAGCTTTCTTT,CASSAKIAGTGLMNTEAFF
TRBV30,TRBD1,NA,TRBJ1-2,TGTGCCTGGACTCAAAGGGGACAGGGGATCGTGGGGGGCTACACCTTC,CAWTQRGQGIVGGYTF
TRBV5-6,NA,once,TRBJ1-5,TGTGCCAGCAGCCTCGGACAGAATAATCAGCCCCAGCATTTT,CASSLGQNNQPQHF
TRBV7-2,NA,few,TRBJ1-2,TGTGCCAGCAGCTTTACACAGGGAGATGGCTACACCTTC,CASSFTQGDGYTF
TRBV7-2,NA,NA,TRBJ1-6,TGTGCCAGCCAGGGGATGAATAATTCACCCCTCCACTTT,CASQGMNNSPLHF
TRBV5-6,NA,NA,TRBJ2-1,TGTGCCAGCAGCTTGGTCCGCCCATTACTAACTTACAATGAGCAGTTCTTC,CASSLVRPLLTYNEQFF